These 26 T cell receptor beta chains came from one sample sequenced in a study of graft-versus-host responses after intestinal transplantation. The data were produced by immunoSEQ multiplex PCR, yet TCRdb's version contains in-frame clones alone and is incomplete. The table shows over 60,000 clones, with around 90% occurring only once. Lymphocytes from graft epithelium and lamina propria were isolated. The material was ileum tissue, obtained less than 400 days after transplant. The origin of the receptors is a human patient who received an intestinal transplant, so some T cells may come from the graft donor.

The rearrangement uses TRBV7-9 and TRBJ1-1; tentative D call: TRBD1 (5 bases). The CDR3 sequence is 13 residues long. Germline CDR1 SEHNR, CDR2 FQNEAQ (reference sequence). V was clipped by 7 bases and J by 1 base, with 10 bases between them. CDR3 sequence (DNA): TGTGCCAGCAACCCCGGGGGGAACACTGAAGCTTTCTTT. Its translation is CASNPGGNTEAFF.

V and J are TRBV10-1 and TRBJ2-2; either TRBD1 or TRBD2 may supply D (5 bases each). The CDR3 covers 15 residues. Trimming cost V 6 bases and J 4 bases, with 15 bases left between them. CDR1 WNHNN and CDR2 SYGVQD come from the germline V gene (reference sequence). The CDR3 DNA is TGCGCCAGCAGCGCTCTTGGGGGTGGCACCGGGGAGCTGTTTTTT. As protein: CASSALGGGTGELFF.

The chain is built from TRBV6-1 and TRBJ1-5; 7 bases map to TRBD1. The CDR3 loop spans 16 amino acids. The V gene end was trimmed by 1 base and the J gene end by 6 bases; junction bases not matched to a gene: 9. Germline V gives CDR1 MNHNS, CDR2 SASEGT. The CDR3 nucleotides are TGTGCCAGCAGTGAAGGGACCCCACAGGGGTCTCAGCCCCAGCATTTT. This encodes CASSEGTPQGSQPQHF.

This clone occurred once. V usage is TRBV9 and J usage is TRBJ2-3, with 8 bases aligning to TRBD2. CDR1 is SGDLS and CDR2 is YYNGEE in the germline V gene. V lost 0 bases, J lost 3 bases, and 3 bases stayed unmatched. The CDR3 covers 15 residues. The CDR3 DNA follows: TGTGCCAGCAGCGTAGGCGGGGGGACGACAGATACGCAGTATTTT. It is translated as CASSVGGGTTDTQYF.

V is TRBV28 and J is TRBJ1-2, with D hard to call. The V end lost 6 bases, the J end lost 6 bases, and 8 bases lay between the germline ends. This CDR3 has 11 amino acids. In germline, CDR1 is MDHEN, CDR2 SYDVKM. The CDR3 nucleotides read TGTGCCAGCAGCAAGCAGAATGGCTACACCTTC. This sequence encodes CASSKQNGYTF.

The chain links TRBV6-5 to TRBJ1-3, with 10 bases fitting TRBD1. V lost 8 bases to trimming and J lost 2 bases; unmatched junction nucleotides: 0. Germline V lookup: CDR1 MNHEY, CDR2 SVGAGI. The CDR3 consists of 13 residues. CDR3 residues: CASGTGAGNTIYF. The CDR3 region has the DNA TGTGCCAGCGGGACAGGGGCTGGAAACACCATATATTTT.

The rearrangement links TRBV4-1 to TRBJ1-2, with 7 positions matching TRBD1. V trimming: 3 bases; J trimming: 4 bases; junction bases outside the gene matches: 14. The germline V gene has CDR1 MGHRA and CDR2 YSYEKL. This CDR3 has 17 amino acids. CDR3 sequence (DNA): TGCGCCAGCAGCCATGAAGAGGGGGCCCCTTTGATCTATGGCTACACCTTC. Translated, it gives CASSHEEGAPLIYGYTF.

This sequence joins TRBV2 and TRBJ2-3; 8 nucleotides line up with TRBD2. V lost 1 base, J lost 4 bases, and 10 bases stayed unmatched. The CDR3 length is 17 residues. Germline CDR1 and CDR2: SNHLY and FYNNEI. The CDR3 sequence is CASSEDGGAVGADTQYF. The CDR3 DNA follows: TGTGCCAGCAGTGAAGACGGGGGGGCCGTCGGGGCAGATACGCAGTATTTT. Full variable domain (rest looked up from reference TRBV2 and TRBJ2-3): EPEVTQTPSHQVTQMGQEVILRCVPISNHLYFYWYRQILGQKVEFLVSFYNNEISEKSEIFDDQFSVERPDGSNFTLKIRSTKLEDSAMYFCASSEDGGAVGADTQYFGPGTRLTVL.

This chain's CDR3 is CASGPGHYEQYF. In nucleotides, the CDR3 is TGTGCCAGCGGCCCGGGACACTACGAGCAGTACTTC. This sequence joins TRBV27 and TRBJ2-5, with D possibly TRBD1 on 6 matching bases. The end of the DNA is better explained by TRBJ2-7, so the J call may be wrong. The V gene's germline CDR1 is MNHEY and CDR2 SMNVEV (reference sequence). The CDR3 is 12 residues long.

This clone showed up just a few times. The chain employs TRBV2 and TRBJ1-3, with D unclear. This CDR3 comprises 10 residues. Germline V gives CDR1 SNHLY, CDR2 FYNNEI. Trimming shortened V by 2 bases and J by 7 bases, and 0 bases separated the two germline ends. The CDR3 sequence is CASSENTIYF. The CDR3 DNA reads TGTGCCAGCAGTGAAAACACCATATATTTT.

This chain connects TRBV5-1 to TRBJ2-1; TRBD2 matches 11 bases. CDR3 size: 16 residues. The V gene end was trimmed by 3 bases and the J gene end by 2 bases; junction bases not matched to a gene: 4. Germline assignment: CDR1 SGHRS and CDR2 YFSETQ. CDR3 region: CASSSGTSGPYNEQFF. As DNA, the CDR3 is TGCGCCAGCAGCTCGGGGACTAGCGGTCCCTACAATGAGCAGTTCTTC.

The gene calls are TRBV11-2 and TRBJ2-1, with 15 bases fitting TRBD2. CDR1 and CDR2 (germline): SGHAT, FQNNGV. The CDR3 extends over 18 amino acids. Trimming took 5 bases from V and 5 from J; bases not matched to a gene: 10. The CDR3 loop reads CASSQRTSGRAGDNEQFF. In DNA, the CDR3 is TGTGCCAGCAGCCAAAGGACTAGCGGGAGGGCCGGGGACAATGAGCAGTTCTTC.

Comment on this clone: The sample carries other DNA sequences with the same CDR3. The rearrangement uses TRBV6-5 and TRBJ2-7; unclear D gene. The CDR3 length is 13 residues. Germline CDR1 reads MNHEY; CDR2 reads SVGAGI. Between the trimmed V and J ends, which lost 2 bases and 0 bases, there was a span of 5 bases. CDR3 DNA: TGTGCCAGCAGTTACGCCAGCTCCTACGAGCAGTACTTC. Protein product: CASSYASSYEQYF.

The V call is TRBV11-2, the J call TRBJ2-5; TRBD1 is a possible D gene (5 bases). The assigned J gene may be wrong: the sequence end matches TRBJ2-7 better. The CDR3 is 12 amino acids. The germline CDR1 and CDR2 sequences are SGHAT and FQNNGV. CDR3 in DNA: TGTGCCAGCAGCTTAGTAGGGGTCGAGCAGTACTTC. Its translation: CASSLVGVEQYF.

This clone was found once. The V and J genes are TRBV5-6 and TRBJ1-1; no clear D. Looked up from germline, CDR1 is SGHDT and CDR2 is YYEEEE. V dropped 0 bases and J dropped 7 bases, with 10 bases sitting between them. The CDR3 sequence is 13 residues long. CDR3 loop: CASSLEAGIEAFF. The DNA for the CDR3 is TGTGCCAGCAGCTTGGAGGCAGGAATTGAAGCTTTCTTT.

As for this clone: At the DNA level, this CDR3 is encoded by other sequences in the same sample as well. J is TRBJ2-7 and V is TRBV6-1; 9 positions match TRBD2. V lost 0 bases and J lost 1; bases outside the gene matches: 7. This CDR3 is built from 17 residues. Germline V CDR1 and CDR2: MNHNS, SASEGT. The CDR3 is CASSEALAGLTSYEQYF. CDR3 sequence (DNA): TGTGCCAGCAGTGAAGCACTAGCGGGCCTAACTTCCTACGAGCAGTACTTC.

This clone was counted once. The chain combines TRBV5-6 with TRBJ1-1; D is unclear. The CDR3 contains 13 residues. The germline V gene has CDR1 SGHDT and CDR2 YYEEEE. V lost 1 base and J 0 bases, leaving 4 bases between the germline ends. The CDR3 sequence is CASSLSMNTEAFF. Written as DNA, the CDR3 is TGTGCCAGCAGCTTGAGTATGAACACTGAAGCTTTCTTT. Based on the CDR3 plus reference TRBV5-6 and TRBJ1-1, the full variable domain is DAGVTQSPTHLIKTRGQQVTLRCSPKSGHDTVSWYQQALGQGPQFIFQYYEEEERQRGNFPDRFSGHQFPNYSSELNVNALLLGDSALYLCASSLSMNTEAFFGQGTRLTVV.

This clone was found once. The chain links TRBV4-1 to TRBJ2-7, with 9 bases lining up with TRBD2. With V trimmed by 1 base and J by 6 bases, 10 bases remained unmatched. Germline V CDR1 and CDR2: MGHRA, YSYEKL. There are 16 residues in the CDR3. DNA of the CDR3: TGCGCCAGCAGCCAAGCATCCGGGCTAGCGGGGATCGAGCAGTACTTC. Translated, it gives CASSQASGLAGIEQYF.

V and J are TRBV2 and TRBJ2-5; possible D gene TRBD2, 7 bases. Per germline, CDR1 SNHLY and CDR2 FYNNEI. The V gene lost 4 bases and the J gene lost 1 base, with 13 bases spanning the gap. The CDR3 contains 15 residues. The CDR3 sequence is CASSVGRGLQETQYF. The CDR3, as DNA: TGTGCCAGCAGTGTAGGGCGGGGGCTCCAAGAGACCCAGTACTTC.

V gene TRBV10-3 combines with J gene TRBJ2-5; D might be TRBD2 (6 bases). The V gene's germline CDR1 is ENHRY and CDR2 SYGVKD. Trimming took 6 bases from V and 5 from J, leaving 13 bases between them. The CDR3 is 13 residues long. CDR3 sequence: CAIREGGTETQYF. DNA of the CDR3: TGTGCCATCAGGGAAGGAGGGACCGAGACCCAGTACTTC.

The rearrangement uses TRBV29-1 and TRBJ1-3; maybe TRBD1 (6 bases). Looked up from germline, CDR1 is SQVTM and CDR2 is ANQGSEA. CDR3 length equals 13 residues. The ends were cut back, 7 bases at V and 3 bases at J, with 13 bases in the middle. The DNA for the CDR3 is TGCAGCGCTTTTAAACAGGGTGGAAACACCATATATTTT. It translates to CSAFKQGGNTIYF.

This clone appeared a single time. The chain carries TRBV2 and TRBJ2-2, with D uncertain. The CDR3 spans 15 residues. The V end was cut by 4 bases, the J end by 0 bases, with 9 bases between. The germline CDR1 and CDR2 sequences are SNHLY and FYNNEI. CDR3 amino acids: CASSVVQTNTGELFF. The CDR3 DNA sequence: TGTGCCAGCAGTGTGGTACAGACGAACACCGGGGAGCTGTTTTTT.

The CDR3 is CASSDFSNYEQYF. In DNA, the CDR3 is TGTGCCAGCAGTGACTTTTCGAACTACGAGCAGTACTTC. The chain joins TRBV2 to TRBJ2-7, with unresolved D. The CDR3 totals 13 residues. Trimming cost V 3 bases and J 3 bases, with 9 bases left between them. Germline loops: CDR1 SNHLY, CDR2 FYNNEI. The whole variable domain, filled in from reference TRBV2 and TRBJ2-7, reads EPEVTQTPSHQVTQMGQEVILRCVPISNHLYFYWYRQILGQKVEFLVSFYNNEISEKSEIFDDQFSVERPDGSNFTLKIRSTKLEDSAMYFCASSDFSNYEQYFGPGTRLTVT.

As for this clone: An end of the junction does not agree with germline; a read error may underlie this. The CDR3 coding sequence is TGCAGCGTTTGGGACAGTAGCTCTGGAGACACCATATATTTT. Its translation: CSVWDSSSGDTIYF. The V call is TRBV29-1, the J call TRBJ1-3, with 7 bases fitting TRBD1. The CDR3 loop spans 14 amino acids. CDR1 is SQVTM and CDR2 is ANQGSEA in the germline V gene. Combining the CDR3 with reference TRBV29-1 and TRBJ1-3 gives the whole variable domain SAVISQKPSRDICQRGTSLTIQCQVDSQVTMMFWYRQQPGQSLTLIATANQGSEATYESGFVIDKFPISRPNLTFSTLTVSNMSPEDSSIYLCSVWDSSSGDTIYFGEGSWLTVV.

V gene TRBV4-1 combines with J gene TRBJ2-3; TRBD1 matches 7 bases. From germline, CDR1 is MGHRA and CDR2 YSYEKL. The J segment lost 3 bases and the V segment lost 0 bases, leaving 6 bases of the junction unmatched. CDR3 length: 16 amino acids. The CDR3: CASSQDQETGTDTQYF. CDR3 nucleotide sequence: TGCGCCAGCAGCCAAGATCAGGAGACAGGGACAGATACGCAGTATTTT.

V gene TRBV2 combines with J gene TRBJ2-1; 9 bases map to TRBD2. With V trimmed by 5 bases and J by 2 bases, 13 bases remained unmatched. Germline V CDR1 and CDR2: SNHLY, FYNNEI. The CDR3 loop spans 18 amino acids. The CDR3 is CASSPRGSGGPPYNEQFF. The CDR3, as DNA: TGTGCCAGCAGTCCTCGGGGTAGCGGGGGACCGCCCTACAATGAGCAGTTCTTC.